This entry lists 28 T cell receptor beta chains sequenced from one sample in a study of blood T cell repertoires in COVID-19. Only in-frame clones appear in the TCRdb table, and some are missing; sequencing was by immunoSEQ multiplex PCR. The sample lists 94,000 or so clones; 70% to 85% were seen once. The material sequenced was peripheral blood. The receptors originated from a man in his fifties or sixties with acute or convalescent COVID-19.

The chain recombines TRBV5-1 with TRBJ2-1, with TRBD2 matching 14 bases. CDR3 size: 16 residues. Trimming took 3 bases from V and 7 from J; bases not matched to a gene: 6. CDR1 is SGHRS and CDR2 is YFSETQ in the germline V gene. This CDR3 reads CASSSTSGGAFNEQFF. CDR3 coding DNA: TGCGCCAGCAGCTCGACTAGCGGGGGGGCCTTTAATGAGCAGTTCTTC.

V is TRBV7-2 and J is TRBJ1-2; 8 positions agree with TRBD1. CDR1 and CDR2 (germline): SGHTA, FQGNSA. This CDR3 region has 15 residues. The trim removed 1 base at V and 6 bases at J, leaving 7 bases unmatched. The CDR3 here is CASSLEGDRSDGYTF. The CDR3 region has the DNA TGTGCCAGCAGCTTAGAAGGGGACAGGAGCGATGGCTACACCTTC.

This rearrangement joins TRBV21-1 to TRBJ1-6; TRBD1 was called by the table and not checked on the DNA. TRBV21-1 is a recognized pseudogene. This CDR3 has 21 residues. The CDR3: CASSKASEDRGQRSYNSPLHF. The CDR3 nucleotides are TGTGCCAGCAGCAAAGCATCGGAGGACAGGGGGCAGAGGTCCTATAATTCACCCCTCCACTTT.

The chain carries TRBV4-1 and TRBJ1-5, with TRBD1 as a possible D gene (5 bases). Trimming removed 2 bases at V and 7 bases at J, with 12 bases between. The length of the CDR3 is 14 residues. Germline CDR1 and CDR2: MGHRA and YSYEKL. CDR3 residues: CASSQKQGAQPQHF. In DNA form, the CDR3 reads TGCGCCAGCAGCCAAAAGCAGGGCGCGCAGCCCCAGCATTTT.

This clone was observed once. The chain carries TRBV11-2 and TRBJ2-3; 12 bases map to TRBD1. Unmatched junction bases numbered 7, after V lost 3 bases and J lost 0 bases. The CDR3 is 18 amino acids. Germline CDR1 is SGHAT and CDR2 is FQNNGV. CDR3 nucleotides: TGTGCCAGCAGCTTGGGGGACAGGGGGCGCGGGAGCACAGATACGCAGTATTTT. It translates to CASSLGDRGRGSTDTQYF.

The V call is TRBV5-4, the J call TRBJ2-7; 8 bases are shared with TRBD1. With V trimmed by 5 bases and J by 1 base, 8 bases remained unmatched. This CDR3 has 15 residues. Germline V CDR1 and CDR2: SGHNT, YYREEE (reference sequence). In DNA, the CDR3 is TGTGCCAGCAGTCTTGCGAGACAGGGGTCCTACGAGCAGTACTTC. This sequence encodes CASSLARQGSYEQYF.

This clone occurred a few times. The rearrangement uses TRBV18 and TRBJ2-5; TRBD2 might be the D (6 bases). Germline assignment: CDR1 KGHSH and CDR2 LQKENI. V lost 3 bases and J lost 4, with 9 bases in between. The CDR3 extends over 13 amino acids. The CDR3 sequence: CASSPGGGETQYF. The DNA of the CDR3 is TGTGCCAGCTCACCGGGGGGTGGAGAGACCCAGTACTTC.

The V gene is TRBV11-3, the J gene TRBJ2-3; 13 bases align to TRBD2. Germline CDR1 reads SGHNT; CDR2 reads YENEEA. The CDR3 sequence is 18 residues long. J lost 0 bases, V lost 5 bases, and 8 bases had no gene match. The CDR3 sequence is CASSQGLAGAASTDTQYF. CDR3 coding DNA: TGTGCCAGCAGCCAAGGACTAGCGGGGGCTGCTAGCACAGATACGCAGTATTTT.

The rearrangement links TRBV20-1 to TRBJ2-7, with a tentative D call TRBD2 (5 bases). CDR3 length equals 12 residues. V was trimmed by 3 bases and J by 2 bases, leaving 8 bases between them. Germline loops: CDR1 DFQATT, CDR2 SNEGSKA (reference sequence). The CDR3 is CSASSGTYEQYV. The CDR3 coding sequence is TGCAGTGCTAGTTCCGGGACCTACGAGCAGTACGTC.

This clone was picked up one time. This chain's CDR3 is CASSPLGANVLTF. CDR3 in DNA: TGTGCCAGCAGCCCCCTGGGGGCCAACGTCCTGACTTTC. The rearrangement links TRBV11-2 to TRBJ2-6; D remains unclear. Between the trimmed V and J ends, which lost 5 bases and 4 bases, there was a span of 6 bases. Germline lookup yields CDR1 SGHAT and CDR2 FQNNGV. CDR3 length: 13 amino acids.

The chain is built from TRBV5-1 and TRBJ2-3, with 8 bases aligning to TRBD2. Trimming took 3 bases from V and 2 from J; bases not matched to a gene: 5. CDR1 SGHRS and CDR2 YFSETQ come from the germline V gene. The CDR3 runs to 15 residues. CDR3 region: CASSSGGGYTDTQYF. CDR3 bases: TGCGCCAGCAGCTCGGGCGGGGGGTACACAGATACGCAGTATTTT.

This clone showed up just a few times. The genes are TRBV6-2 or TRBV6-3 and TRBJ1-6; D gene uncertain. The CDR3 sequence is 15 residues long. V was pared by 4 bases and J by 7 bases, with 14 bases between. The germline V gene has CDR1 MNHEY and CDR2 SVGEGT. In DNA form, the CDR3 reads TGTGCCAGCAGTTCGGCCGGGATCGGGAATTCACCCCTCCACTTT. Protein: CASSSAGIGNSPLHF.

The chain employs TRBV28 and TRBJ1-2, with 7 positions matching TRBD1. Germline CDR1 is MDHEN and CDR2 is SYDVKM. This CDR3 comprises 13 residues. Unmatched junction bases numbered 8, after V lost 7 bases and J lost 6 bases. The CDR3: CASTEGGVDGYTF. As DNA, the CDR3 is TGTGCCAGCACGGAAGGGGGCGTTGATGGCTACACCTTC.

This clone has a single count. The gene calls are TRBV20-1 and TRBJ1-5; 7 bases fit TRBD1. J lost 5 bases, V lost 3 bases, and 10 bases had no gene match. The CDR3 loop spans 15 amino acids. Germline-derived CDR1 and CDR2 are DFQATT and SNEGSKA (reference sequence). CDR3 sequence (DNA): TGCAGTGCTAGTTTCGCAGGGGGGACGCATCAGCCCCAGCATTTT. Its protein product is CSASFAGGTHQPQHF.

The rearrangement joins TRBV3-1 (or the pseudogene TRBV3-2) to TRBJ1-3; no clear D. V dropped 4 bases and J dropped 4 bases, with 14 bases sitting between them. This CDR3 region has 15 residues. Germline CDR1 and CDR2: LGHDT and YNNKEL (reference sequence). CDR3 sequence (DNA): TGTGCCAGCAGCCCAATAAACTCAGGCGGAAACACCATATATTTT. Translation: CASSPINSGGNTIYF.

This chain joins TRBV6-6 and TRBJ1-5; D not certain. This CDR3 has 14 residues. V lost 2 bases to trimming and J lost 1 base, with 6 bases between them. CDR1 is MNHNY and CDR2 is SVGAGI in the germline V gene (reference sequence). The CDR3 protein is CASSYIGSNQPQHF. CDR3 coding DNA: TGTGCCAGCAGTTACATCGGGAGCAATCAGCCCCAGCATTTT.

V gene TRBV13 combines with J gene TRBJ2-1; 7 bases line up with TRBD2. The CDR3 runs 15 residues. The V segment lost 6 bases and the J segment 4 bases; nucleotides outside the gene matches: 9. CDR1 is PRHDT and CDR2 is FYEKMQ in the germline V gene (reference sequence). As DNA, the CDR3 is TGTGCCAGCAGATCCTTAGCGGGCCTTTACAATGAGCAGTTCTTC. Its translation is CASRSLAGLYNEQFF.

The chain has TRBV5-1 and TRBJ1-1; 10 nucleotides agree with TRBD1. Trimming cost V 4 bases and J 2 bases; bases outside gene matches: 11. Germline V gene data show CDR1 as SGHRS and CDR2 as YFSETQ. This CDR3 contains 17 residues. CDR3 bases: TGCGCCAGCAGCATATCCGGGACAGGGGATGAAAACACTGAAGCTTTCTTT. Translated, it gives CASSISGTGDENTEAFF.

The chain carries TRBV29-1 and TRBJ2-3; D is ambiguous. The germline gives CDR1 SQVTM, CDR2 ANQGSEA. Trimming shortened V by 6 bases and J by 9 bases, and 19 bases separated the two germline ends. The CDR3 length is 13 residues. CDR3 coding DNA: TGCAGCGTCCAACCGCAGACTTTTAACACGCAGTATTTT. Translation gives CSVQPQTFNTQYF.

The V call is TRBV5-1, the J call TRBJ1-6; D might be TRBD1 (6 bases). Germline CDR1 SGHRS, CDR2 YFSETQ. Trimming removed 0 bases from V and 9 bases from J, with 13 bases in between. The CDR3 extends over 15 amino acids. CDR3 amino acids: CASSLVPGAASPLHF. CDR3 DNA sequence: TGCGCCAGCAGCTTGGTGCCAGGGGCCGCTTCACCCCTCCACTTT.

J is TRBJ2-5 and V is TRBV6-4; D may be TRBD1 (5 bases). This CDR3 is built from 16 residues. Germline V CDR1 and CDR2: MRHNA, SNTAGT. V dropped 8 bases and J dropped 6 bases, with 25 bases sitting between them. CDR3 in amino acids: CASPFGSLPGMKTQYF. The DNA for the CDR3 is TGTGCCAGCCCCTTCGGAAGTTTACCAGGGATGAAGACCCAGTACTTC.

This clone has more than one count but fewer than ten. This chain uses TRBV7-5 with TRBJ1-4; TRBD1, the table's D call, was not compared with the DNA. TRBV7-5 is a listed pseudogene. This CDR3 has 17 amino acids. CDR3 sequence reads: CARSKGGTGDENEKLFF. The CDR3 DNA is TGTGCCAGAAGCAAAGGGGGGACAGGGGATGAGAATGAAAAACTGTTTTTT.

The V call is TRBV2, the J call TRBJ1-6; 8 positions agree with TRBD1. J was trimmed by 7 bases and V by 7 bases; bases with no gene match: 9. Per germline, CDR1 SNHLY and CDR2 FYNNEI. There are 15 residues in the CDR3. The CDR3 DNA sequence: TGTGCCAGCACGCTTGACAGGGGAGGGAATTCACCCCTCCACTTT. Protein product: CASTLDRGGNSPLHF.

This clone was picked up one time. This chain links TRBV5-1 with TRBJ2-7; 9 bases are shared with TRBD1. Germline-derived CDR1 and CDR2 are SGHRS and YFSETQ. CDR3 length: 14 amino acids. With V trimmed by 4 bases and J by 1 base, 3 bases remained unmatched. CDR3 sequence: CASSPGQGSYEQYV. The CDR3 DNA sequence: TGCGCCAGCAGCCCTGGACAGGGGTCCTACGAGCAGTACGTC.

This clone is a singleton in its sample. The CDR3 bases are TGTGCCAGCGAATCAGGGCGTCAAAACTATGGCTACACCTTC. It yields the protein CASESGRQNYGYTF. This chain links TRBV2 with TRBJ1-2; D possibly corresponds to TRBD1 (5 bases). V dropped 8 bases and J dropped 2 bases, with 15 bases sitting between them. This CDR3 comprises 14 residues. From germline, CDR1 is SNHLY and CDR2 FYNNEI.

V and J are TRBV7-9 and TRBJ1-1; D might be TRBD1 (6 bases). The CDR3 loop spans 15 amino acids. The germline V and J ends were trimmed by 1 base and 1 base, with 10 bases remaining between them. CDR1 is SEHNR, CDR2 FQNEAQ, per germline (reference sequence). CDR3 nucleotides: TGTGCCAGCAGCTTAGTTGGGGACAAGAACACTGAAGCTTTCTTT. Translated: CASSLVGDKNTEAFF. The full variable domain, rest sourced from reference TRBV7-9 and TRBJ1-1, is DTGVSQNPRHKITKRGQNVTFRCDPISEHNRLYWYRQTLGQGPEFLTYFQNEAQLEKSRLLSDRFSAERPKGSFSTLEIQRTEQGDSAMYLCASSLVGDKNTEAFFGQGTRLTVV.

This clone was seen a single time. This chain connects TRBV9 to TRBJ1-1, with 9 bases that match TRBD1. The CDR3 has 17 amino acids. The V gene's germline CDR1 is SGDLS and CDR2 YYNGEE. V lost 2 bases, J lost 0 bases, and 8 bases stayed unmatched. CDR3 loop: CASSVRDRALMNTEAFF. The CDR3 coding sequence is TGTGCCAGCAGCGTCCGGGACAGGGCCCTTATGAACACTGAAGCTTTCTTT.

This clone was counted between two and nine times. The chain recombines TRBV5-1 with TRBJ2-6, with 7 bases that match TRBD1. The CDR3 contains 17 residues. The V gene's germline CDR1 is SGHRS and CDR2 YFSETQ. The V gene end was trimmed by 0 bases and the J gene end by 2 bases; junction bases not matched to a gene: 5. CDR3 nucleotides: TGCGCCAGCAGCTTGGGCGCAACAGGGGCTGGGGCCAACGTCCTGACTTTC. It specifies CASSLGATGAGANVLTF. Using reference TRBV5-1 and TRBJ2-6 for the parts outside the CDR3, the full variable domain is KAGVTQTPRYLIKTRGQQVTLSCSPISGHRSVSWYQQTPGQGLQFLFEYFSETQRNKGNFPGRFSGRQFSNSRSEMNVSTLELGDSALYLCASSLGATGAGANVLTFGAGSRLTVL.